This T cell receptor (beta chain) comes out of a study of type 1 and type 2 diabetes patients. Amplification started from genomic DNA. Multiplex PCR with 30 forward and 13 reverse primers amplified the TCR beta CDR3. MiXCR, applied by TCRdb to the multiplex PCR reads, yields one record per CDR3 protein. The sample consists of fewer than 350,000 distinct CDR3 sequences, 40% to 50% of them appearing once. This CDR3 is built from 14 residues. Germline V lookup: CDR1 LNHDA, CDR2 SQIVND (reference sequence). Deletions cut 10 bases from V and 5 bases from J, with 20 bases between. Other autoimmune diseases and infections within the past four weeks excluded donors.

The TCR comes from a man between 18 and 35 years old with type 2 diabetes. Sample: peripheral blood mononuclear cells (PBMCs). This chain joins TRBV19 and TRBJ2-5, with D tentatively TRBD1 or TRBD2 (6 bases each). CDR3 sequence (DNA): TGTGCCACCAAAAGTGGGGGGCCGGTGGAGACCCAGTACTTC. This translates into CATKSGGPVETQYF.